The 27 T cell receptor beta chains below come from one sample, sequenced in a study of OX40 agonist ivuxolimab in advanced cancers. Produced via immunoSEQ multiplex PCR; TCRdb's table is partial and in-frame only. The repertoire consists of about 28,000 clones, with around four fifths occurring once and the leading ten covering over 8.5%. This specimen was CD4+ or CD8+ T cells sorted from blood, taken in a trial of the OX40 agonist ivuxolimab. These receptors were taken from an adult with an advanced solid tumor such as melanoma, head and neck, liver or kidney cancer.

This clone has more than one count but fewer than ten. The chain recombines TRBV12-5 with TRBJ2-2; TRBD2 matches 7 bases. The J segment lost 7 bases and the V segment lost 2 bases, leaving 10 bases of the junction unmatched. CDR3 length equals 16 residues. CDR1 is LGHNT, CDR2 FRNRAP, per germline. CDR3 residues: CASGLSTSGEIGELFF. CDR3 sequence (DNA): TGTGCTAGTGGTTTGAGTACCAGCGGGGAAATCGGGGAGCTGTTTTTT.

Written as DNA, the CDR3 is TGCGCCAGCAGCTTGGGTGGCAGGGAGGGGACTGAAGCTTTCTTT. It yields the protein CASSLGGREGTEAFF. The chain uses TRBV5-1 and TRBJ1-1; perhaps TRBD1 as D (5 bases). V was cut by 0 bases and J by 5 bases, with 14 bases left in between. The germline V gene has CDR1 SGHRS and CDR2 YFSETQ. This CDR3 has 15 amino acids.

This clone occurred once. J is TRBJ1-2 and V is TRBV28; D is undetermined. The CDR3 spans 11 residues. V gave up 5 bases and J gave up 2 bases, with 3 bases separating them. Germline assignment: CDR1 MDHEN and CDR2 SYDVKM. CDR3 DNA sequence: TGTGCCAGCAGTACGAACTATGGCTACACCTTC. Its protein product is CASSTNYGYTF.

V and J are TRBV28 and TRBJ2-1; the match to TRBD1 covers 7 bases. The V gene's germline CDR1 is MDHEN and CDR2 SYDVKM. The ends lost 0 bases at V and 6 bases at J; junction bases unmatched: 8. This CDR3 region has 16 residues. CDR3 nucleotide sequence: TGTGCCAGCAGTTTATGGGGGACAGAACTTAGCAATGAGCAGTTCTTC. Protein product: CASSLWGTELSNEQFF.

This clone appeared a single time. The chain combines TRBV11-1 with TRBJ1-2; D uncertain. The CDR3 extends over 13 amino acids. V dropped 3 bases and J dropped 3 bases, with 8 bases sitting between them. Germline loops: CDR1 SGHAT, CDR2 FQDESV (reference sequence). The CDR3 loop reads CASSLNGYYGYTF. CDR3 nucleotides: TGTGCCAGCAGCTTGAACGGTTACTATGGCTACACCTTC.

The V gene is TRBV5-6, the J gene TRBJ1-3; no firm D call. The germline V gene encodes CDR1 SGHDT and CDR2 YYEEEE. The CDR3 consists of 14 residues. V gave up 2 bases and J gave up 2 bases, with 8 bases separating them. CDR3 in amino acids: CASSFFSTGNTIYF. Here the CDR3 DNA reads TGTGCCAGCAGCTTTTTTTCAACTGGAAACACCATATATTTT.

The V call is TRBV9, the J call TRBJ2-3, with 10 bases identical to TRBD2. The junction had 5 bases not matched to a gene; V was cut back by 6 bases and J by 1 base. In germline, CDR1 is SGDLS, CDR2 YYNGEE. The length of the CDR3 is 15 residues. CDR3 bases: TGTGCCAGCAACCCCGGGACTAGCGGCACAGATACGCAGTATTTT. This sequence encodes CASNPGTSGTDTQYF. Full variable domain (outside the CDR3, taken from reference TRBV9 and TRBJ2-3): DSGVTQTPKHLITATGQRVTLRCSPRSGDLSVYWYQQSLDQGLQFLIQYYNGEERAKGNILERFSAQQFPDLHSELNLSSLELGDSALYFCASNPGTSGTDTQYFGPGTRLTVL.

The CDR3 reads CASSLRGEYVSPLHF. In nucleotides, the CDR3 is TGTGCCAGCAGCTTGAGGGGGGAGTACGTTTCACCCCTCCACTTT. The chain has TRBV5-5 and TRBJ1-6, with D maybe TRBD1 (6 bases). The CDR3 extends over 15 amino acids. V shed 1 base and J shed 9 bases, with 14 bases lying between them. CDR1 and CDR2 (germline): SGHKS, YYEKEE (reference sequence).

This clone has a handful of counts. The chain employs TRBV7-6 and TRBJ1-1; D is uncertain. Germline lookup yields CDR1 SGHVS and CDR2 FNYEAQ. The CDR3 loop spans 12 amino acids. Trimming took off 1 base at V and 6 bases at J, with 6 bases between the two ends. CDR3 region: CASSLGGSEAFF. CDR3 nucleotide sequence: TGTGCCAGCAGCTTAGGCGGGTCTGAAGCTTTCTTT. Together with reference TRBV7-6 and TRBJ1-1, the CDR3 gives the full variable domain: GAGVSQSPRYKVTKRGQDVALRCDPISGHVSLYWYRQALGQGPEFLTYFNYEAQQDKSGLPNDRFSAERPEGSISTLTIQRTEQRDSAMYRCASSLGGSEAFFGQGTRLTVV.

The sample holds a few counts of this clone. The chain is built from TRBV6-5 and TRBJ1-3; maybe TRBD1 (5 bases). CDR3 length: 15 residues. CDR1 and CDR2 (germline): MNHEY, SVGAGI. Deletions cut 0 bases from V and 1 base from J, with 7 bases between. CDR3 in amino acids: CASSYSEGSGNTIYF. As DNA, the CDR3 is TGTGCCAGCAGTTACTCGGAGGGGTCTGGAAACACCATATATTTT.

The chain has TRBV7-3 and TRBJ2-5; D is possibly TRBD1 or TRBD2 (6 bases each). The germline gives CDR1 SGHTA, CDR2 FQGTGA. There are 15 residues in the CDR3. With 1 base removed from V and 5 bases from J, the gap between germline ends came to 14 bases. The CDR3 reads CASSLSPGAGETQYF. DNA of the CDR3: TGTGCCAGCAGCTTAAGTCCGGGGGCCGGGGAGACCCAGTACTTC.

The J gene is TRBJ1-4, the V gene TRBV7-3; 9 nucleotides align to TRBD1. The CDR3 has 17 residues. CDR1 and CDR2 (germline): SGHTA, FQGTGA. J lost 7 bases, V lost 3 bases, and 12 bases had no gene match. CDR3 coding DNA: TGTGCCAGCAGCTTCACGCAACCGGGACAGGGCCCTGAAAAACTGTTTTTT. This encodes CASSFTQPGQGPEKLFF.

CDR3 loop: CASSLRWQGANNEQFF. CDR3 bases: TGTGCCAGCAGTTTACGGTGGCAGGGGGCCAACAATGAGCAGTTCTTC. The chain employs TRBV27 and TRBJ2-1; 8 bases fit TRBD1. The CDR3 consists of 16 residues. Germline V lookup: CDR1 MNHEY, CDR2 SMNVEV (reference sequence). Trimming at V came to 2 bases and at J to 5 bases, leaving 8 bases not matched to a gene.

The genes are TRBV19 and TRBJ2-2; the match to TRBD1 covers 9 bases. The CDR3 is 16 amino acids. Germline CDR1 and CDR2: LNHDA and SQIVND (reference sequence). V lost 6 bases to trimming and J lost 5 bases; unmatched junction nucleotides: 10. The CDR3, as DNA: TGTGCCAGTAGGGGCCCGGACAGGGGTCGAACCGGGGAGCTGTTTTTT. This encodes CASRGPDRGRTGELFF.

This clone appeared a single time. The CDR3 bases are TGTGCCAGCAGCTCCGACTCCTACGAGCAGTACTTC. Translating gives CASSSDSYEQYF. The V call is TRBV11-1, the J call TRBJ2-7; D is uncertain. This CDR3 has 12 amino acids. Germline-derived CDR1 and CDR2 are SGHAT and FQDESV (reference sequence). Deletions cut 4 bases from V and 0 bases from J, with 4 bases between.

The chain joins TRBV6-5 to TRBJ1-1; D remains unclear. Germline-derived CDR1 and CDR2 are MNHEY and SVGAGI. V lost 2 bases to trimming and J lost 4 bases, with 8 bases between them. The CDR3 spans 13 residues. In DNA, the CDR3 is TGTGCCAGCAGTTACGGTCGGGCCACTGAAGCTTTCTTT. This translates into CASSYGRATEAFF.

This chain uses TRBV7-3 with TRBJ2-1; the match to TRBD2 covers 7 bases. The length of the CDR3 is 15 residues. CDR1 SGHTA and CDR2 FQGTGA come from the germline V gene. The V and J ends lost 4 bases and 4 bases, in that order; junction bases with no gene match: 7. CDR3 coding DNA: TGTGCCAGCAGCTCGGCAGCGGGGATGTACAATGAGCAGTTCTTC. Its protein product is CASSSAAGMYNEQFF.

This clone was seen once. The V gene is TRBV5-1, the J gene TRBJ1-4; 7 nucleotides match TRBD1. V was pared by 4 bases and J by 8 bases, with 8 bases of the junction left unmatched. The CDR3 has 14 residues. CDR1 SGHRS and CDR2 YFSETQ come from the germline V gene. CDR3 protein: CASSPRAGGEKLFF. The CDR3 coding sequence is TGCGCCAGCAGCCCCCGGGCAGGGGGGGAAAAACTGTTTTTT.

The gene calls are TRBV4-1 and TRBJ2-5, with 10 nucleotides matching TRBD2. CDR3 length equals 15 residues. CDR1 and CDR2 (germline): MGHRA, YSYEKL. With V trimmed by 4 bases and J by 5 bases, 7 bases remained unmatched. The CDR3 sequence: CASSPWTSGQETQYF. The CDR3 region has the DNA TGCGCCAGCAGCCCCTGGACTAGCGGCCAGGAGACCCAGTACTTC.

The rearrangement uses TRBV5-4 and TRBJ1-5, with D unresolved. Germline lookup yields CDR1 SGHNT and CDR2 YYREEE (reference sequence). V shed 2 bases and J shed 4 bases, with 10 bases lying between them. The CDR3 has 14 amino acids. The CDR3 is CASSFTGGNQPQHF. Here the CDR3 DNA reads TGTGCCAGCAGCTTCACGGGAGGGAATCAGCCCCAGCATTTT.

The V gene is TRBV30, the J gene TRBJ1-6; D gene ambiguous. The CDR3 runs to 14 residues. Trimming removed 2 bases from V and 13 bases from J, with 18 bases in between. Germline V CDR1 and CDR2: GTSNPN, SVGIG (reference sequence). The CDR3 reads CAWSIIKGFTPLHF. The CDR3, as DNA: TGTGCCTGGAGTATAATTAAAGGCTTTACTCCCCTCCACTTT.

In its sample, this clone was seen once. This sequence joins TRBV27 and TRBJ1-2, with D unresolved. V was cut by 4 bases and J by 2 bases, with 14 bases left in between. CDR3 length: 15 amino acids. Germline lookup yields CDR1 MNHEY and CDR2 SMNVEV (reference sequence). The DNA for the CDR3 is TGTGCCAGCAGTTCCCTGTTCCAGCTAAACTATGGCTACACCTTC. Translated: CASSSLFQLNYGYTF.

This clone was observed once. The chain is built from TRBV4-3 and TRBJ2-7, with TRBD1 identical over 8 bases. J lost 2 bases, V lost 0 bases, and 3 bases had no gene match. This CDR3 contains 15 residues. Germline V gene data show CDR1 as LGHNA and CDR2 as YSLEER. Written as DNA, the CDR3 is TGCGCCAGCAGCCAAGAAGGGACAGGAACCTACGAGCAGTACTTC. Translated: CASSQEGTGTYEQYF.

V and J are TRBV19 and TRBJ2-1; a weak D match, TRBD1 (7 bases). Trimming stripped 6 bases from V and 8 bases from J, with 17 bases between. CDR1 and CDR2 from the germline V gene are LNHDA and SQIVND (reference sequence). The CDR3 has 14 amino acids. The CDR3 coding sequence is TGTGCCAGTAGGACAGGGACTCTCCTGGATGAGCAGTTCTTC. Its translation is CASRTGTLLDEQFF.

The CDR3 loop reads CASSQDQGYEQYF. The CDR3 DNA follows: TGCGCCAGCAGCCAAGATCAGGGATACGAGCAGTACTTC. The chain recombines TRBV4-3 with TRBJ2-7, with TRBD1 as a possible D gene (5 bases). The CDR3 totals 13 residues. V was shortened by 0 bases and J by 4 bases, with 7 bases between the two germline ends. The V gene's germline CDR1 is LGHNA and CDR2 YSLEER.

CDR3 sequence reads: CASSGRTVSSYEQYF. The CDR3 region has the DNA TGTGCCAGCAGCGGACGGACAGTGAGCTCCTACGAGCAGTACTTC. The chain is built from TRBV5-4 and TRBJ2-5; D might be TRBD1 (6 bases). The J call may be faulty, since TRBJ2-7 better matches the DNA end. The CDR3 is 15 residues long. The V gene's germline CDR1 is SGHNT and CDR2 YYREEE (reference sequence).

This clone was seen just once. This chain uses TRBV15 with TRBJ1-4, with 10 bases aligning to TRBD1. Germline CDR1 and CDR2: LNHNV and YYDKDF (reference sequence). CDR3 length: 16 residues. J gave up 8 bases and V 2 bases, and 8 bases lay outside the gene matches. CDR3 loop: CATSRRHGQGDEKLFF. Here the CDR3 DNA reads TGTGCCACCAGCAGACGCCACGGACAGGGGGACGAAAAACTGTTTTTT.